These 28 T cell receptor beta chains came from one sample sequenced in a study of cytotoxic CD8 clonotypes in ibrutinib-treated CLL. TCRdb's table, derived via immunoSEQ multiplex PCR, lists solely in-frame clones and lacks some. The sample records 6,500 to 9,000 clones, under 85% being singletons. The source was PBMCs, collected before ibrutinib treatment. These receptors all stem from a human donor with chronic lymphocytic leukemia.

The chain carries TRBV19 and TRBJ2-7; the match to TRBD2 covers 8 bases. This CDR3 comprises 14 residues. J lost 2 bases, V lost 5 bases, and 5 bases had no gene match. CDR1 is LNHDA and CDR2 is SQIVND in the germline V gene (reference sequence). The CDR3 DNA is TGTGCCAGTAGTCGGACTAGCCGACCCTACGAGCAGTACTTC. Its translation: CASSRTSRPYEQYF.

The chain has TRBV2 and TRBJ1-2, with D possibly matching TRBD1 (5 bases). The V and J ends lost 6 bases and 7 bases respectively, with 21 bases between them. Germline CDR1 SNHLY, CDR2 FYNNEI. The CDR3 runs 15 residues. CDR3 residues: CASSQGSGASFGYTF. The CDR3 nucleotides read TGTGCCAGCAGCCAGGGTTCGGGCGCTTCGTTTGGCTACACCTTC.

By sample share, this clone is medium-sized. The V gene is TRBV7-8, the J gene TRBJ1-1; 10 bases align to TRBD1. The CDR3 contains 16 residues. Germline assignment: CDR1 SGHVS and CDR2 FQNEAQ. J gave up 4 bases and V 3 bases, and 8 bases lay outside the gene matches. DNA for the CDR3: TGTGCCAGCAGCTTCCCTGGGACAGGGGTGTCCACTGAAGCTTTCTTT. This gives the protein CASSFPGTGVSTEAFF. Full variable domain (rest looked up from reference TRBV7-8 and TRBJ1-1): GAGVSQSPRYKVAKRGQDVALRCDPISGHVSLFWYQQALGQGPEFLTYFQNEAQLDKSGLPSDRFFAERPEGSVSTLKIQRTQQEDSAVYLCASSFPGTGVSTEAFFGQGTRLTVV.

The chain links TRBV5-6 to TRBJ2-1, with TRBD2 matching 12 bases. Germline V gene sequence: CDR1 SGHDT, CDR2 YYEEEE. The CDR3 covers 19 residues. The J segment lost 1 base and the V segment lost 1 base, leaving 9 bases of the junction unmatched. The CDR3: CASSLRLAGGPGSYNEQFF. The CDR3 DNA sequence: TGTGCCAGCAGCTTGAGGCTAGCGGGAGGGCCAGGGTCCTACAATGAGCAGTTCTTC.

The chain links TRBV27 to TRBJ2-7; the D is unclear. The germline V gene encodes CDR1 MNHEY and CDR2 SMNVEV (reference sequence). Trimming took 3 bases from V and 2 from J, leaving 8 bases between them. CDR3 length equals 13 residues. The CDR3 protein is CASSFIATYEQYF. The CDR3 DNA is TGTGCCAGCAGTTTTATAGCCACCTACGAGCAGTACTTC.

By frequency in the sample, this clone is medium-sized. The chain employs TRBV6-1 and TRBJ1-2, with D unclear. V was cut by 2 bases and J by 3 bases, with 10 bases left in between. The CDR3 sequence is 14 residues long. CDR1 is MNHNS, CDR2 SASEGT, per germline. The CDR3 DNA is TGTGCCAGCAGTGAATTTTCCGCCTACTATGGCTACACCTTC. This codes for CASSEFSAYYGYTF.

The chain couples TRBV10-3 to TRBJ2-1; weak D call: TRBD2 (6 bases). Germline loops: CDR1 ENHRY, CDR2 SYGVKD. The V gene lost 4 bases and the J gene lost 9 bases, with 10 bases spanning the gap. The CDR3 is 12 amino acids. CDR3 sequence (DNA): TGTGCCATCAGTGTGGGAGCGGGTGAGCAGTTCTTC. This sequence encodes CAISVGAGEQFF.

The CDR3 protein is CASGIQGRRSYNSPLHF. In DNA, the CDR3 is TGTGCCAGCGGCATACAGGGTCGGAGATCCTATAATTCACCCCTCCACTTT. This chain links TRBV7-2 with TRBJ1-6, with a possible D match to TRBD1 (6 bases). CDR1 is SGHTA, CDR2 FQGNSA, per germline. Deletions cut 8 bases from V and 1 base from J, with 18 bases between. The CDR3 extends over 17 amino acids.

This clone appeared a few times. The genes are TRBV2 and TRBJ2-1; 7 bases map to TRBD2. The V and J ends lost 9 bases and 3 bases, in that order; junction bases with no gene match: 5. Per the germline V gene, CDR1 is SNHLY and CDR2 is FYNNEI. CDR3 length: 13 residues. CDR3 sequence: CARRDYHYNEQFF. The CDR3 nucleotides are TGTGCCAGACGGGACTACCACTACAATGAGCAGTTCTTC.

The chain combines TRBV5-5 with TRBJ1-1; the D gene is possibly TRBD1 (5 bases). Between the trimmed V and J ends, which lost 2 bases and 4 bases, there was a span of 9 bases. CDR1 is SGHKS and CDR2 is YYEKEE in the germline V gene (reference sequence). This CDR3 is built from 13 residues. The CDR3 DNA reads TGTGCCAGCAGCTTTCAGGGCGGCACTGAAGCTTTCTTT. Translating gives CASSFQGGTEAFF.

This clone was detected only a few times. The chain carries TRBV7-9 and TRBJ1-1; perhaps TRBD1 as D (5 bases). Germline-derived CDR1 and CDR2 are SEHNR and FQNEAQ (reference sequence). Trimming took off 5 bases at V and 2 bases at J, with 18 bases between the two ends. CDR3 size: 16 residues. DNA for the CDR3: TGTGCCAGCAGCAAAGGGGACCGATTCTTAAACACTGAAGCTTTCTTT. Its protein product is CASSKGDRFLNTEAFF.

This clone was counted only a few times. The same CDR3 also results from other DNA sequences found in this sample. The rearrangement links TRBV4-1 to TRBJ2-1; 14 bases are a match to TRBD2. CDR1 and CDR2 from the germline V gene are MGHRA and YSYEKL. The CDR3 spans 15 residues. J was trimmed by 7 bases and V by 4 bases; bases with no gene match: 3. CDR3 in amino acids: CASSPGLAGENEQFF. As DNA, the CDR3 is TGCGCCAGCAGCCCGGGACTAGCGGGAGAAAATGAGCAGTTCTTC.

J is TRBJ2-1 and V is TRBV7-3, with 8 positions matching TRBD2. Germline lookup yields CDR1 SGHTA and CDR2 FQGTGA. The J segment lost 10 bases and the V segment lost 1 base, leaving 12 bases of the junction unmatched. The CDR3 totals 16 residues. CDR3 sequence reads: CASSLNRGLGVHEQFF. CDR3 nucleotides: TGTGCCAGCAGCTTAAATAGGGGACTAGGCGTTCACGAGCAGTTCTTC.

This clone was seen only a few times. The chain carries TRBV30 and TRBJ1-2; no reliable D call. Deletions cut 2 bases from V and 8 bases from J, with 21 bases between. Germline CDR1 reads GTSNPN; CDR2 reads SVGIG (reference sequence). The CDR3 is made up of 15 amino acids. The DNA for the CDR3 is TGTGCCTGGAGTCCGCGCACGTGGGGAGAAGAAGGCTACACCTTC. Its protein is CAWSPRTWGEEGYTF.

The chain links TRBV5-1 to TRBJ2-2, with D hard to call. V shed 4 bases and J shed 5 bases, with 9 bases lying between them. CDR1 SGHRS and CDR2 YFSETQ come from the germline V gene. The CDR3 runs to 13 residues. The CDR3 here is CASSVGLTGELFF. CDR3 nucleotides: TGCGCCAGCAGCGTAGGATTAACCGGGGAGCTGTTTTTT.

The chain employs TRBV5-1 and TRBJ2-7; 13 nucleotides align to TRBD2. V gave up 1 base and J gave up 9 bases; unmatched junction bases: 7. The CDR3 totals 15 residues. CDR1 is SGHRS, CDR2 YFSETQ, per germline. The CDR3 DNA reads as TGCGCCAGCAGCTTGACAGGACTAGCGGGAGTGCGGCAGTACTTC. Protein: CASSLTGLAGVRQYF.

J is TRBJ2-2 and V is TRBV2, with D tentatively TRBD1 (5 bases). The germline V gene encodes CDR1 SNHLY and CDR2 FYNNEI. CDR3 length: 15 amino acids. V lost 3 bases, J lost 2 bases, and 10 bases lay in between. The CDR3 loop is CASSDRVENTGELFF. The CDR3 coding sequence is TGTGCCAGCAGTGACAGGGTGGAAAACACCGGGGAGCTGTTTTTT.

This chain joins TRBV15 and TRBJ1-3, with 7 positions matching TRBD1. The CDR3 contains 16 residues. With 5 bases clipped from V and 0 bases from J, the junction kept 7 bases outside the gene matches. Germline V gene lookup returns CDR1 LNHNV and CDR2 YYDKDF (reference sequence). This CDR3 reads CATSLGGTASGNTIYF. The CDR3 DNA reads TGTGCCACCAGCTTGGGGGGGACAGCCTCTGGAAACACCATATATTTT.

The chain carries TRBV11-2 and TRBJ1-1; D gene unclear. Trimming removed 2 bases at V and 4 bases at J, with 8 bases between. The CDR3 runs to 13 residues. Germline V gene data show CDR1 as SGHAT and CDR2 as FQNNGV. The CDR3 sequence: CASSLSGGTEAFF. DNA for the CDR3: TGTGCCAGCAGCTTAAGCGGCGGCACTGAAGCTTTCTTT.

The rearrangement uses TRBV11-2 and TRBJ2-3; D remains unclear. The CDR3 consists of 12 residues. CDR1 and CDR2 (germline): SGHAT, FQNNGV. V was trimmed by 1 base and J by 6 bases, leaving 5 bases between them. The CDR3 sequence is CASSLGWDTQYF. The CDR3 DNA is TGTGCCAGCAGCTTAGGGTGGGATACGCAGTATTTT.

This clone was counted a few times. DNA for the CDR3: TGTGCCAGCAGCTTAGCGAAGACTAGCGGGATCTACAATGAGCAGTTCTTC. Its translation: CASSLAKTSGIYNEQFF. The rearrangement uses TRBV7-9 and TRBJ2-1; 11 nucleotides align to TRBD2. This CDR3 spans 17 amino acids. CDR1 is SEHNR and CDR2 is FQNEAQ in the germline V gene (reference sequence). V lost 0 bases, J lost 3 bases, and 4 bases stayed unmatched.

This chain joins TRBV6-6 and TRBJ2-7; 8 positions agree with TRBD1. With 5 bases clipped from V and 4 bases from J, the junction kept 4 bases outside the gene matches. CDR3 length: 13 amino acids. The germline V gene has CDR1 MNHNY and CDR2 SVGAGI (reference sequence). CDR3 protein: CASSPGQVYEQYF. The CDR3 bases are TGTGCCAGCAGTCCGGGACAGGTATACGAGCAGTACTTC.

The genes are TRBV11-2 and TRBJ2-3, with 8 nucleotides matching TRBD1. Germline-derived CDR1 and CDR2 are SGHAT and FQNNGV. This CDR3 comprises 14 residues. The V gene end was trimmed by 3 bases and the J gene end by 4 bases; junction bases not matched to a gene: 3. CDR3: CASSFHRGADTQYF. In DNA form, the CDR3 reads TGTGCCAGCAGCTTCCACAGGGGGGCAGATACGCAGTATTTT.

This clone occurred a few times. This chain joins TRBV6-1 and TRBJ2-7; 11 positions match TRBD1. Germline-derived CDR1 and CDR2 are MNHNS and SASEGT. CDR3 length: 14 amino acids. The V segment lost 6 bases and the J segment 3 bases; nucleotides outside the gene matches: 4. CDR3 loop: CASSWDRGSYEQYF. The CDR3 coding sequence is TGTGCCAGCAGCTGGGACAGGGGGAGCTACGAGCAGTACTTC.

This clone is a singleton in its sample. The chain carries TRBV10-3 and TRBJ1-2; 7 nucleotides agree with TRBD1. Germline CDR1 is ENHRY and CDR2 is SYGVKD. The V and J ends lost 6 bases and 12 bases, in that order; junction bases with no gene match: 10. The CDR3 loop spans 12 amino acids. CDR3 in DNA: TGTGCCATCAGGGGGACAGCCGACGGGGACACCTTC. The encoded protein is CAIRGTADGDTF.

The chain couples TRBV27 to TRBJ1-4, with a tentative D call TRBD1 (6 bases). Germline CDR1 is MNHEY and CDR2 is SMNVEV (reference sequence). This CDR3 region has 14 residues. Trimming removed 6 bases at V and 3 bases at J, with 11 bases between. The CDR3 DNA reads TGTGCCAGCAGCACGACAGGACCTAATGAAAAACTGTTTTTT. This codes for CASSTTGPNEKLFF.

This chain joins TRBV9 and TRBJ2-1; 10 nucleotides align to TRBD2. The germline V gene has CDR1 SGDLS and CDR2 YYNGEE. The ends lost 4 bases at V and 3 bases at J; junction bases unmatched: 7. This CDR3 is built from 16 residues. The CDR3 nucleotides read TGTGCCAGCAGCTTCCCCAGCGGGAGGGTCTACAATGAGCAGTTCTTC. Protein sequence: CASSFPSGRVYNEQFF.

In regard to this clone: Germline is not matched at one junction end, which may reflect a read error. The chain employs TRBV2 and TRBJ1-2; D might be TRBD1 (5 bases). This CDR3 spans 12 amino acids. Germline V gene data show CDR1 as SNHLY and CDR2 as FYNNEI. CDR3: CASSEDVGALDF. CDR3 nucleotides: TGTGCCAGCAGTGAAGATGTAGGGGCACTTGATTTC.